The sequence of this TCR beta chain was determined in a study of blood T cell repertoires in COVID-19. For the study at large: Whether acute or convalescent, the COVID-19 samples came from the United States, Italy and Spain. Nucleic acid was either cDNA or gDNA, and it came from T cells, B-cell-depleted T cells, or PBMCs.

The data were produced by immunoSEQ multiplex PCR, yet TCRdb's version contains in-frame clones alone and is incomplete. The sample includes around 310,000 clones, nearly 90% of them seen just once. From germline, CDR1 is ENHRY and CDR2 SYGVKD. The V end was cut by 2 bases, the J end by 1 base, with 8 bases between. This CDR3 region has 15 residues. The rearrangement uses TRBV10-3 and TRBJ1-4; no reliable D call. Sequencing input: peripheral blood. This TCR was sampled from a woman aged 40-49 years with COVID-19, enrolled during active disease. The CDR3 spells CAISETPGTNEKLFF. The CDR3 nucleotides are TGTGCCATCAGTGAGACTCCCGGAACTAATGAAAAACTGTTTTTT.